This is a list of T cell receptor beta chains from one sample in a study of T cells in Graves' hyperthyroidism and ophthalmopathy. MiXCR, applied by TCRdb to the multiplex PCR reads, yields one record per CDR3 protein. Of about 640,000 distinct CDR3 sequences in the sample, under 25% were seen once. Sequencing was carried out using blood. The source of these receptors is a man between 25 and 39 years old with Graves' ophthalmopathy. CDR3s include the opening cysteine and the closing phenylalanine or tryptophan. The D gene is left open where the match is weak. Clone size is stated in some rows and not others, as once, few, many or a class when expanded.

D	size	V	J	CDR3	DNA
NA	many	TRBV6-1	TRBJ1-5	CASSVDSALQPQHF	TGTGCCAGCAGTGTGGACAGTGCGCTTCAGCCCCAGCATTTT
NA	many	TRBV30	TRBJ2-7	CAWSQKVHPYEQYF	TGTGCCTGGAGTCAAAAGGTACATCCCTACGAGCAGTACTTC
NA	NA	TRBV20-1	TRBJ1-2	CSAVRQENYGYTF	TGCAGTGCAGTAAGACAGGAAAACTATGGCTACACCTTC
TRBD2	NA	TRBV28	TRBJ2-5	CASSSLAGGPKEETQYF	TGTGCCAGCAGTTCACTAGCGGGAGGGCCGAAGGAGGAGACCCAGTACTTC
TRBD1	few	TRBV6-1	TRBJ2-7	CASSRPGQGFYEQYF	TGTGCCAGCAGTCGACCGGGACAGGGTTTCTACGAGCAGTACTTC
TRBD1	many	TRBV19	TRBJ2-7	CASSRRGGRSYEQYF	TGTGCCAGTAGTCGGCGAGGGGGCAGATCCTACGAGCAGTACTTC
NA	many	TRBV5-1	TRBJ2-1	CASTVGLTVYNEQFF	TGCGCCAGCACCGTAGGGTTGACGGTTTACAATGAGCAGTTCTTC
TRBD2	few	TRBV18	TRBJ2-2	CASSPPLAEPNTGELFF	TGTGCCAGCTCACCCCCACTAGCGGAGCCGAACACCGGGGAGCTGTTTTTT
NA	NA	TRBV13	TRBJ1-2	CASSPWGEMSYGYTF	TGTGCCAGCAGCCCCTGGGGGGAGATGAGCTATGGCTACACCTTC
TRBD2	NA	TRBV20-1	TRBJ2-5	CSARTSGMKTQYF	TGCAGTGCTAGGACTAGCGGGATGAAGACCCAGTACTTC
TRBD1	NA	TRBV19	TRBJ1-5	CASKYRGPNQPQHF	TGTGCCAGTAAATACAGGGGGCCCAATCAGCCCCAGCATTTT
TRBD2	NA	TRBV28	TRBJ2-1	CASSLKDPGLAPNEQFF	TGTGCCAGCAGTTTAAAAGACCCGGGACTAGCGCCCAATGAGCAGTTCTTC
TRBD2	NA	TRBV27	TRBJ2-1	CASSLDLAGDGEQFF	TGTGCCAGCAGTTTAGACCTAGCGGGAGATGGTGAGCAGTTCTTC
TRBD1	many	TRBV7-2	TRBJ2-7	CASSFPRGHQDRGSSYEQYF	TGTGCCAGCAGCTTCCCACGGGGCCATCAAGACAGGGGCAGCTCCTACGAGCAGTACTTC
NA	few	TRBV20-1	TRBJ2-7	CSARDTMAYEQYF	TGCAGTGCTAGGGACACCATGGCTTACGAGCAGTACTTC